The 2 T cell receptor beta chains in this list originate from one sample, sequenced in a study of blood T cell repertoires in COVID-19. Sequencing was performed with immunoSEQ multiplex PCR; in TCRdb, only in-frame clones are kept and a portion is missing. Here the sample spans around 250,000 clones, more than 70% being singletons. Source material: PBMCs or T cells enriched from blood (not recorded which). Receptors were obtained from a woman in her thirties or forties with acute COVID-19.

This clone was detected once. The V and J genes are TRBV30 and TRBJ1-3; a weak D match, TRBD1 (6 bases). Germline-derived CDR1 and CDR2 are GTSNPN and SVGIG (reference sequence). The length of the CDR3 is 15 residues. V lost 8 bases and J 0 bases, leaving 17 bases between the germline ends. CDR3 loop: CATDQGHRSGNTIYF. In nucleotides, the CDR3 is TGTGCCACCGACCAGGGGCACCGCTCTGGAAACACCATATATTTT. The full variable domain, with the rest looked up from reference TRBV30 and TRBJ1-3, is SQTIHQWPATLVQPVGSPLSLECTVEGTSNPNLYWYRQAAGRGLQLLFYSVGIGQISSEVPQNLSASRPQDRQFILSSKKLLLSDSGFYLCATDQGHRSGNTIYFGEGSWLTVV.

CDR3 bases: TGTGCCTGGAGTGTACAGGGGTGGACTGAAGCTTTCTTT. This gives the protein CAWSVQGWTEAFF. The rearrangement joins TRBV30 to TRBJ1-1, with 7 bases identical to TRBD1. The V segment lost 0 bases and the J segment 5 bases; nucleotides outside the gene matches: 3. Germline assignment: CDR1 GTSNPN and CDR2 SVGIG (reference sequence). This CDR3 has 13 amino acids.